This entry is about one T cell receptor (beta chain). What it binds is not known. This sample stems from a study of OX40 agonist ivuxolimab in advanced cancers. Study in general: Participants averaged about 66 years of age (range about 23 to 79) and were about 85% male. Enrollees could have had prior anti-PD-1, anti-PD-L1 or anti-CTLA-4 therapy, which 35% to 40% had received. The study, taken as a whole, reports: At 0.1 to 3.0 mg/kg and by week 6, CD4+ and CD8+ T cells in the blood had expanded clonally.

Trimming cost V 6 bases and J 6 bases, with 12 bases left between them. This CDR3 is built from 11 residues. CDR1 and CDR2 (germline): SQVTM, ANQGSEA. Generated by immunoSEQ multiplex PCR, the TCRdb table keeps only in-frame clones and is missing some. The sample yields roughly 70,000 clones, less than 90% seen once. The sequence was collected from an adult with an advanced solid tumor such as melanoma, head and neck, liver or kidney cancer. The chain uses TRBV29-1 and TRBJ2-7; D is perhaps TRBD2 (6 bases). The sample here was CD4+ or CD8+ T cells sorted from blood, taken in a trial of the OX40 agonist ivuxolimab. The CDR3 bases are TGCAGCGTGGGGGGTGTGGGCGAGCAGTACTTC. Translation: CSVGGVGEQYF.